The 28 T cell receptor beta chains reported below all come from one sample, sequenced in a study of regulatory T cells in long-lasting Graves disease. HTBI primers from iRepertoire and Arm-PCR of CDR3 regions yielded the TCR beta libraries. TCRdb passed the multiplex PCR reads through MiXCR, listing each CDR3 protein once. This sample has 550,000 to 650,000 distinct CDR3 sequences, with 16% found just once. Indicated time point: newly diagnosed GD, antithyroid drugs for less than 3 months. RNA extracted from PBMCs served as the sequencing template. These data also featured in a second study, about T cells in Graves' hyperthyroidism and ophthalmopathy.

The material was peripheral blood mononuclear cells (PBMCs), obtained at new diagnosis, from a patient treated with antithyroid drugs. The receptors were sampled from a man aged 18 to 29 with Graves disease.

J is TRBJ2-5 and V is TRBV7-9; no firm D call. This CDR3 has 16 residues. V shed 5 bases and J shed 0 bases, with 16 bases lying between them. The germline CDR1 and CDR2 sequences are SEHNR and FQNEAQ (reference sequence). CDR3: CASSPGSATNQETQYF. The CDR3 DNA is TGTGCCAGCAGCCCTGGGTCTGCCACAAACCAAGAGACCCAGTACTTC.

This chain links TRBV10-3 with TRBJ2-1; 8 bases line up with TRBD2. V trimming: 4 bases; J trimming: 0 bases; junction bases outside the gene matches: 8. CDR3 length: 17 residues. Per germline, CDR1 ENHRY and CDR2 SYGVKD. The CDR3 nucleotides are TGTGCCATCAGTGGTTTAGAGCGGGAGAGCTCCTACAATGAGCAGTTCTTC. This codes for CAISGLERESSYNEQFF.

This clonotype occurred once. V gene TRBV4-1 combines with J gene TRBJ2-7; tentative D call: TRBD2 (7 bases). This CDR3 is 16 amino acids long. Germline V gene lookup returns CDR1 MGHRA and CDR2 YSYEKL. The V end was cut by 4 bases, the J end by 3 bases, with 19 bases between. This CDR3 reads CASSPQGGAANYEQYF. The CDR3 region has the DNA TGCGCCAGCAGCCCACAGGGAGGGGCGGCGAACTACGAGCAGTACTTC.

This chain connects TRBV29-1 to TRBJ2-2; no reliable D call. With 3 bases removed from V and 1 base from J, the gap between germline ends came to 15 bases. The germline gives CDR1 SQVTM, CDR2 ANQGSEA. The CDR3 spans 16 residues. The DNA for the CDR3 is TGCAGCGTTGAGGCGCGCGTTCTAGGGAACACCGGGGAGCTGTTTTTT. This translates into CSVEARVLGNTGELFF.

This clonotype was observed once. The chain has TRBV19 and TRBJ1-2; TRBD1 matches 9 bases. There are 15 residues in the CDR3. V gave up 1 base and J gave up 2 bases; unmatched junction bases: 2. Germline V gene lookup returns CDR1 LNHDA and CDR2 SQIVND (reference sequence). The CDR3 is CASSIAGTGNYGYTF. The CDR3 DNA follows: TGTGCCAGTAGTATAGCTGGGACAGGGAACTATGGCTACACCTTC.

This clonotype has at least ten counts. The V and J genes are TRBV29-1 and TRBJ2-1; maybe TRBD2 (6 bases). V dropped 4 bases and J dropped 4 bases, with 20 bases sitting between them. The CDR3 extends over 16 amino acids. Germline lookup yields CDR1 SQVTM and CDR2 ANQGSEA. The CDR3 DNA reads TGCAGCGTTGTTTCTTTCGGGGGTCGCAATTACAATGAGCAGTTCTTC. Its protein is CSVVSFGGRNYNEQFF.

V is TRBV15 and J is TRBJ1-5, with D unclear. Germline V gene sequence: CDR1 LNHNV, CDR2 YYDKDF (reference sequence). V was pared by 2 bases and J by 0 bases, with 17 bases between. This CDR3 has 18 residues. Written as DNA, the CDR3 is TGTGCCACCAGCAGACCCTCCCTCGGAGGGTATAGCAATCAGCCCCAGCATTTT. This sequence encodes CATSRPSLGGYSNQPQHF.

The gene calls are TRBV2 and TRBJ1-5, with a tentative D call TRBD1 (5 bases). The CDR3 spans 14 residues. CDR1 and CDR2 from the germline V gene are SNHLY and FYNNEI. V lost 7 bases and J lost 2, with 12 bases in between. The CDR3 DNA is TGTGCCAGCAATCTGGGGGACCGCAATCAGCCCCAGCATTTT. This encodes CASNLGDRNQPQHF. The full variable domain, with the rest looked up from reference TRBV2 and TRBJ1-5, is EPEVTQTPSHQVTQMGQEVILRCVPISNHLYFYWYRQILGQKVEFLVSFYNNEISEKSEIFDDQFSVERPDGSNFTLKIRSTKLEDSAMYFCASNLGDRNQPQHFGDGTRLSIL.

This clonotype was counted a few times. The V and J genes are TRBV4-2 and TRBJ2-5; D remains unclear. The CDR3 spans 16 residues. Trimming pared 2 bases from V and 0 bases from J, leaving 13 bases between. Germline CDR1 is LGHNA and CDR2 is YNFKEQ. CDR3 region: CASSQSPAEYQETQYF. As DNA, the CDR3 is TGTGCCAGCAGCCAAAGTCCAGCCGAGTACCAAGAGACCCAGTACTTC.

The table lists this clonotype with many counts. The chain links TRBV6-2 or TRBV6-3 to TRBJ2-7, with D possibly TRBD2 on 5 matching bases. V was trimmed by 10 bases and J by 3 bases, leaving 19 bases between them. The CDR3 runs 14 residues. Germline V gene lookup returns CDR1 MNHEY and CDR2 SVGEGT. CDR3 region: CAIQGSPGLYEQYF. The CDR3 DNA sequence: TGTGCCATACAAGGGAGCCCAGGCCTCTACGAGCAGTACTTC.

The chain has TRBV27 and TRBJ2-1, with 13 bases fitting TRBD2. The CDR3 runs 17 residues. Trimming took 8 bases from V and 0 from J; bases not matched to a gene: 7. The germline gives CDR1 MNHEY, CDR2 SMNVEV (reference sequence). CDR3 sequence reads: CASGTSGALSSYNEQFF. The CDR3 DNA reads as TGTGCCAGCGGGACTAGCGGGGCCCTTAGCTCCTACAATGAGCAGTTCTTC.

This clonotype appeared many times. The chain employs TRBV2 and TRBJ1-4; D remains unclear. Trimming left V 7 bases short and J 5 bases short, with 8 bases between. Germline V gene sequence: CDR1 SNHLY, CDR2 FYNNEI. The CDR3 is 12 residues long. This CDR3 reads CASNRGNEKLFF. The CDR3 DNA reads TGTGCCAGCAATCGAGGAAATGAAAAACTGTTTTTT.

This clonotype was seen many times. The rearrangement uses TRBV28 and TRBJ1-6, with D tentatively TRBD1 (6 bases). Between the trimmed V and J ends, which lost 2 bases and 9 bases, there was a span of 11 bases. In germline, CDR1 is MDHEN, CDR2 SYDVKM. The CDR3 runs to 14 residues. DNA of the CDR3: TGTGCCAGCAGTTTAACAGGGCCGGGTTCACCCCTCCACTTT. It specifies CASSLTGPGSPLHF. The entire variable domain, with the rest obtained from reference TRBV28 and TRBJ1-6, is as follows: DVKVTQSSRYLVKRTGEKVFLECVQDMDHENMFWYRQDPGLGLRLIYFSYDVKMKEKGDIPEGYSVSREKKERFSLILESASTNQTSMYLCASSLTGPGSPLHFGNGTRLTVT.

This clonotype appeared many times. The chain couples TRBV20-1 to TRBJ2-1; possible D gene TRBD1, 6 bases. Per germline, CDR1 DFQATT and CDR2 SNEGSKA (reference sequence). V lost 2 bases and J lost 7, with 15 bases in between. This CDR3 has 14 amino acids. Here the CDR3 DNA reads TGCAGTGCTAGACAAGGCAGGGGAGAAAATGAGCAGTTCTTC. Its protein is CSARQGRGENEQFF.

Ten or more counts support this clonotype. The chain couples TRBV7-3 to TRBJ2-3, with D maybe TRBD2 (7 bases). The ends were cut back, 4 bases at V and 0 bases at J, with 20 bases in the middle. CDR1 is SGHTA and CDR2 is FQGTGA in the germline V gene. This CDR3 has 18 amino acids. The CDR3 nucleotides read TGTGCCAGCAGCTCGACCCTGGGGGGGGGCCTCAGCACAGATACGCAGTATTTT. Translated: CASSSTLGGGLSTDTQYF.

The table lists this clonotype with many counts. The rearrangement uses TRBV10-3 and TRBJ2-1; 9 bases fit TRBD2. Trimming took 5 bases from V and 5 from J; bases not matched to a gene: 7. The CDR3 runs to 15 residues. Germline assignment: CDR1 ENHRY and CDR2 SYGVKD. The CDR3 loop is CAISLSGRIDNEQFF. As DNA, the CDR3 is TGTGCCATCAGTCTTAGCGGGAGAATCGACAATGAGCAGTTCTTC.

As regards this clonotype: This may arise from a read error, as a much more abundant clone is one base away. The rearrangement links TRBV7-8 to TRBJ2-5; D not resolved. Trimming stripped 5 bases from V and 5 bases from J, with 15 bases between. CDR3 length equals 14 residues. The germline gives CDR1 SGHVS, CDR2 FQNEAQ. The CDR3 DNA follows: TGTGCCAGCAGCCCACCACCAGTTCTCGAGACCCAGTACTTC. Translated, it gives CASSPPPVLETQYF. Supplemented by reference TRBV7-8 and TRBJ2-5, the full variable domain reads GAGVSQSPRYKVAKRGQDVALRCDPISGHVSLFWYQQALGQGPEFLTYFQNEAQLDKSGLPSDRFFAERPEGSVSTLKIQRTQQEDSAVYLCASSPPPVLETQYFGPGTRLLVL.

This clonotype was observed a handful of times. The gene calls are TRBV5-1 and TRBJ2-1; 11 nucleotides agree with TRBD1. The J call is doubtful: the DNA matches TRBJ2-5 better. The CDR3 spans 15 residues. Germline CDR1 is SGHRS and CDR2 is YFSETQ. CDR3: CASSGAGTGGETQYF. The DNA for the CDR3 is TGCGCCAGCAGCGGCGCCGGGACAGGGGGAGAGACCCAGTACTTC.

This clonotype has only a few counts. The chain has TRBV14 and TRBJ2-7; 7 bases fit TRBD1. J gave up 5 bases and V 3 bases, and 22 bases lay outside the gene matches. CDR1 and CDR2 from the germline V gene are SGHDN and FVKESK. The CDR3 has 19 residues. The CDR3 sequence: CASSHRTLLLGGWSDEQYF. CDR3 nucleotide sequence: TGTGCCAGCAGCCACCGCACCCTCTTGTTAGGGGGCTGGTCGGACGAGCAGTACTTC. Combining the CDR3 with reference TRBV14 and TRBJ2-7 gives the whole variable domain EAGVTQFPSHSVIEKGQTVTLRCDPISGHDNLYWYRRVMGKEIKFLLHFVKESKQDESGMPNNRFLAERTGGTYSTLKVQPAELEDSGVYFCASSHRTLLLGGWSDEQYFGPGTRLTVT.

This clonotype was detected many times. The CDR3 loop reads CASTRRDRQNTEAFF. CDR3 nucleotide sequence: TGTGCCAGCACCAGGAGGGACAGGCAGAACACTGAAGCTTTCTTT. The chain recombines TRBV6-1 with TRBJ1-1, with TRBD1 identical over 8 bases. Germline CDR1 MNHNS, CDR2 SASEGT. The CDR3 covers 15 residues. Germline trimming cut 7 bases from V and 1 base from J; bases unmatched to any gene: 8.

There are many counts of this clonotype. This sequence joins TRBV29-1 and TRBJ2-7; the match to TRBD1 covers 9 bases. V was clipped by 4 bases and J by 4 bases; unmatched bases: 2. The CDR3 extends over 12 amino acids. In germline, CDR1 is SQVTM, CDR2 ANQGSEA. CDR3 amino acids: CSVAGQGYEQYF. The DNA of the CDR3 is TGCAGCGTTGCAGGACAGGGGTACGAGCAGTACTTC.

The chain joins TRBV20-1 to TRBJ2-4, with a weak D call TRBD1 (6 bases). This CDR3 is built from 13 residues. Germline-derived CDR1 and CDR2 are DFQATT and SNEGSKA (reference sequence). Trimming removed 4 bases at V and 2 bases at J, with 9 bases between. CDR3 in amino acids: CSANTGSKNIQYF. The CDR3 nucleotides are TGCAGTGCTAATACAGGGTCCAAAAACATTCAGTACTTC.

The rearrangement joins TRBV27 to TRBJ1-2; 7 nucleotides match TRBD1. The CDR3 length is 15 residues. V gave up 5 bases and J gave up 1 base; unmatched junction bases: 7. CDR1 and CDR2 (germline): MNHEY, SMNVEV (reference sequence). The CDR3 protein is CASSIRQGFNYGYTF. In nucleotides, the CDR3 is TGTGCCAGCAGTATCCGACAGGGATTTAACTATGGCTACACCTTC.

This clonotype appeared a few times. The chain recombines TRBV2 with TRBJ2-1; 13 bases fit TRBD2. Germline V gene data show CDR1 as SNHLY and CDR2 as FYNNEI. The CDR3 consists of 17 residues. Trimming cost V 2 bases and J 9 bases; bases outside gene matches: 10. The CDR3 DNA is TGTGCCAGCAGTGAACCCTATGGACTAGCGGGAGAGAGTGAGCAGTTCTTC. This gives the protein CASSEPYGLAGESEQFF.

This clonotype was seen many times. The chain links TRBV15 to TRBJ2-7; D remains ambiguous. Germline V gene data show CDR1 as LNHNV and CDR2 as YYDKDF (reference sequence). Trimming stripped 3 bases from V and 2 bases from J, with 14 bases between. This CDR3 spans 15 amino acids. The CDR3 sequence: CATSSRFSSPYEQYF. CDR3 nucleotide sequence: TGTGCCACCAGCAGTCGTTTTAGCAGCCCCTACGAGCAGTACTTC.

In its sample, this clonotype was seen a few times. The V call is TRBV5-1, the J call TRBJ1-3; 7 nucleotides match TRBD1. Unmatched junction bases numbered 2, after V lost 2 bases and J lost 0 bases. This CDR3 region has 15 residues. Looked up from germline, CDR1 is SGHRS and CDR2 is YFSETQ. CDR3 amino acids: CASSLQGNSGNTIYF. The CDR3 DNA reads TGCGCCAGCAGCTTACAGGGGAACTCTGGAAACACCATATATTTT.

V and J are TRBV19 and TRBJ2-1, with a tentative D call TRBD2 (5 bases). CDR1 and CDR2 from the germline V gene are LNHDA and SQIVND (reference sequence). The V end lost 3 bases, the J end lost 9 bases, and 21 bases lay between the germline ends. This CDR3 has 16 amino acids. This chain's CDR3 is CASSIPLGAEAPEQFF. The CDR3 region has the DNA TGTGCCAGTAGTATTCCGTTGGGAGCGGAGGCTCCTGAGCAGTTCTTC.

This clonotype has ten or more counts. The J gene is TRBJ2-7, the V gene TRBV2; 12 bases map to TRBD2. The CDR3 totals 16 residues. CDR1 and CDR2 from the germline V gene are SNHLY and FYNNEI. V was pared by 5 bases and J by 6 bases, with 11 bases of the junction left unmatched. CDR3 bases: TGTGCCAGCAGTTTTGAACTAGCGGGAGGATCCATCGAGCAGTACTTC. Translating it yields CASSFELAGGSIEQYF.